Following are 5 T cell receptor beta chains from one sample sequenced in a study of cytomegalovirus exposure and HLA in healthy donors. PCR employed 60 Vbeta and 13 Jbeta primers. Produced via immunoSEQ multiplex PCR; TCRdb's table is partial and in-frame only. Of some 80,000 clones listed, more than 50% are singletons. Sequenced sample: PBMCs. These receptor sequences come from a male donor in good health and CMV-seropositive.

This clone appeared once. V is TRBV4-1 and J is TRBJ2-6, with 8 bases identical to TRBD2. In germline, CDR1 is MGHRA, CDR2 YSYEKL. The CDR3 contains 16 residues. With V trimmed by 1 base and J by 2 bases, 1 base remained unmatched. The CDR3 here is CASSQAGLAGANVLTF. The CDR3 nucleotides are TGCGCCAGCAGCCAAGCGGGACTAGCTGGGGCCAACGTCCTGACTTTC.

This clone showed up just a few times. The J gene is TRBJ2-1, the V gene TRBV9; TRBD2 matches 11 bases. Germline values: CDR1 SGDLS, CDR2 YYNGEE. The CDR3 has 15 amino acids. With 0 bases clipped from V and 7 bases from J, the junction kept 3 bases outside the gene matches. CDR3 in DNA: TGTGCCAGCAGCGTAGTGACTAGCGGGATTAATGAGCAGTTCTTC. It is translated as CASSVVTSGINEQFF.

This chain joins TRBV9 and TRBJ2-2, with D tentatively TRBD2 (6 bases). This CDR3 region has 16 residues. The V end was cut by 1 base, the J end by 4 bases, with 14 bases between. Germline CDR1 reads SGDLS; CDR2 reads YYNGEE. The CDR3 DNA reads TGTGCCAGCAGCGTAAACTGGGGGGTTGGCACCGGGGAGCTGTTTTTT. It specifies CASSVNWGVGTGELFF.

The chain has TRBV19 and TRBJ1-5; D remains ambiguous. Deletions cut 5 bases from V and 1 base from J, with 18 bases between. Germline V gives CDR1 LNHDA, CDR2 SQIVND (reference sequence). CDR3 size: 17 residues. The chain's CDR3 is CASSPPPNRGSNQPQHF. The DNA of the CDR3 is TGTGCCAGTAGTCCTCCCCCTAATCGGGGAAGCAATCAGCCCCAGCATTTT. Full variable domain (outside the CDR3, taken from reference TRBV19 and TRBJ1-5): DGGITQSPKYLFRKEGQNVTLSCEQNLNHDAMYWYRQDPGQGLRLIYYSQIVNDFQKGDIAEGYSVSREKKESFPLTVTSAQKNPTAFYLCASSPPPNRGSNQPQHFGDGTRLSIL.

CDR3 sequence reads: CASSEQSGKSPLHF. The CDR3, as DNA: TGTGCCAGCAGCGAGCAGTCGGGGAAGTCACCCCTCCACTTT. The V gene is TRBV7-9, the J gene TRBJ1-6; D unclear. Trimming shortened V by 5 bases and J by 10 bases, and 15 bases separated the two germline ends. The CDR3 runs to 14 residues. Germline lookup yields CDR1 SEHNR and CDR2 FQNEAQ (reference sequence). The full variable domain, in which reference TRBV7-9 and TRBJ1-6 provide the parts outside the CDR3, is DTGVSQNPRHKITKRGQNVTFRCDPISEHNRLYWYRQTLGQGPEFLTYFQNEAQLEKSRLLSDRFSAERPKGSFSTLEIQRTEQGDSAMYLCASSEQSGKSPLHFGNGTRLTVT.